These 18 T cell receptor beta chains came from one sample sequenced in a study of early stage breast cancer tumors. The assay was immunoSEQ multiplex PCR, and TCRdb's table has in-frame clones only and misses some. The sample includes over 25,000 clones, 50% to 75% of them seen just once. Sequencing input: breast tumor tissue. These receptors all stem from a person in their fifties or sixties with breast cancer.

DNA of the CDR3: TGTGCCATCAGTGAGATCGTAGGGGGTCAAGAGACCCAGTACTTC. Translating gives CAISEIVGGQETQYF. This chain joins TRBV10-3 and TRBJ2-5; D is possibly TRBD1 (6 bases). This CDR3 spans 15 amino acids. From germline, CDR1 is ENHRY and CDR2 SYGVKD. Trimming pared 2 bases from V and 2 bases from J, leaving 12 bases between.

The chain uses TRBV7-3 and TRBJ2-1; D may be TRBD1 or TRBD2 (6 bases each). Germline CDR1 reads SGHTA; CDR2 reads FQGTGA. V gave up 2 bases and J gave up 8 bases, with 13 bases separating them. This CDR3 has 14 residues. As DNA, the CDR3 is TGTGCCAGCAGCTTAGGGGGGCCTAACGATGAGCAGTTCTTC. Residues: CASSLGGPNDEQFF.

The chain combines TRBV6-6 with TRBJ1-1; a weak D match, TRBD1 (6 bases). The CDR3 consists of 14 residues. V was pared by 5 bases and J by 4 bases, with 14 bases between. CDR1 and CDR2 (germline): MNHNY, SVGAGI (reference sequence). The DNA of the CDR3 is TGTGCCAGCAGTCTACAAACAGGGAGCACTGAAGCTTTCTTT. This gives the protein CASSLQTGSTEAFF.

This clone was seen a handful of times. The chain uses TRBV27 and TRBJ1-2; D might be TRBD1 (6 bases). The germline gives CDR1 MNHEY, CDR2 SMNVEV (reference sequence). The V end was cut by 4 bases, the J end by 8 bases, with 14 bases between. The CDR3 has 13 amino acids. The CDR3: CASSSRDTRGYTF. Here the CDR3 DNA reads TGTGCCAGCAGTTCCCGGGACACACGAGGCTACACCTTC.

In DNA, the CDR3 is TGTGCCAGCAGCTTAACCCCTCATTCTGGCGGGAGGGCCGTTAGTGAGCAGTTCTTC. The encoded protein is CASSLTPHSGGRAVSEQFF. The chain carries TRBV7-6 and TRBJ2-1; 9 nucleotides align to TRBD2. V was clipped by 2 bases and J by 9 bases; unmatched bases: 20. Per germline, CDR1 SGHVS and CDR2 FNYEAQ. The CDR3 has 19 amino acids.

Within the sample, this clone is medium-sized (0.01 to 0.1%). The chain uses TRBV15 and TRBJ2-1, with TRBD2 matching 8 bases. After removal of 4 bases from V and 9 bases from J, the junction contained 8 bases not matched to a gene. The CDR3 spans 14 residues. The germline V gene encodes CDR1 LNHNV and CDR2 YYDKDF (reference sequence). CDR3 residues: CATSMSGSGSEQFF. In DNA, the CDR3 is TGTGCCACCAGCATGAGCGGGAGTGGAAGTGAGCAGTTCTTC.

The rearrangement uses TRBV7-9 and TRBJ2-3; 12 bases fit TRBD2. CDR3 length equals 16 residues. V was pared by 2 bases and J by 4 bases, with 4 bases of the junction left unmatched. The germline CDR1 and CDR2 sequences are SEHNR and FQNEAQ (reference sequence). CDR3 loop: CASSLMRLAGADTQYF. CDR3 nucleotides: TGTGCCAGCAGCTTAATGAGACTAGCGGGAGCAGATACGCAGTATTTT.

The V gene is TRBV6-6, the J gene TRBJ2-7; D could derive from TRBD1 or TRBD2 (5 bases each). V shed 8 bases and J shed 0 bases, with 20 bases lying between them. Germline CDR1 and CDR2: MNHNY and SVGAGI (reference sequence). This CDR3 spans 16 amino acids. The CDR3 region has the DNA TGTGCCAGCCTCGCTGTGGGCCGGGGCACCTCCTACGAGCAGTACTTC. Residues: CASLAVGRGTSYEQYF.

J is TRBJ2-2 and V is TRBV5-1; 10 bases agree with TRBD2. The CDR3 is 16 residues long. V gave up 6 bases and J gave up 0 bases; unmatched junction bases: 5. Germline-derived CDR1 and CDR2 are SGHRS and YFSETQ. The CDR3 nucleotides read TGCGCCAGCACGTCCGGGACTAGCGCGAACACCGGGGAGCTGTTTTTT. This encodes CASTSGTSANTGELFF.

The chain has TRBV7-8 and TRBJ2-5; TRBD1 is a possible D gene (5 bases). The CDR3 totals 15 residues. Germline-derived CDR1 and CDR2 are SGHVS and FQNEAQ. Trimming shortened V by 2 bases and J by 1 base, and 11 bases separated the two germline ends. The chain's CDR3 is CASSLRGTSQETQYF. As DNA, the CDR3 is TGTGCCAGCAGCTTAAGGGGCACTTCCCAAGAGACCCAGTACTTC. Using reference TRBV7-8 and TRBJ2-5 for the parts outside the CDR3, the full variable domain is GAGVSQSPRYKVAKRGQDVALRCDPISGHVSLFWYQQALGQGPEFLTYFQNEAQLDKSGLPSDRFFAERPEGSVSTLKIQRTQQEDSAVYLCASSLRGTSQETQYFGPGTRLLVL.

The chain combines TRBV4-3 with TRBJ2-3; D is ambiguous. Germline CDR1 LGHNA, CDR2 YSLEER. The CDR3 is 14 residues long. V was trimmed by 0 bases and J by 3 bases, leaving 7 bases between them. The CDR3 bases are TGCGCCAGCAGCCAAGATGGCCGGACAGATACGCAGTATTTT. Residues: CASSQDGRTDTQYF.

The sample holds a few counts of this clone. J is TRBJ2-7 and V is TRBV10-3, with TRBD1 matching over 10 bases. Germline loops: CDR1 ENHRY, CDR2 SYGVKD. The CDR3 runs 15 residues. The V segment lost 3 bases and the J segment 2 bases; nucleotides outside the gene matches: 4. The CDR3 nucleotides are TGTGCCATCAGTGAACCGGGACAGGGGACCTACGAGCAGTACTTC. Its translation: CAISEPGQGTYEQYF.

The V gene is TRBV6-1, the J gene TRBJ2-5; unclear D gene. The germline V gene encodes CDR1 MNHNS and CDR2 SASEGT. V was clipped by 5 bases and J by 4 bases, with 8 bases between them. The CDR3 is made up of 12 amino acids. CDR3 nucleotides: TGTGCCAGCAGTTCTCCCACAGAGACCCAGTACTTC. Protein: CASSSPTETQYF.

The chain has TRBV7-3 and TRBJ2-3; 7 bases are a match to TRBD1. The V segment lost 0 bases and the J segment 5 bases; nucleotides outside the gene matches: 5. CDR1 and CDR2 from the germline V gene are SGHTA and FQGTGA. The CDR3 spans 15 residues. For the CDR3, the DNA is TGTGCCAGCAGCTTAACAGGCACAGGGGAAGATACGCAGTATTTT. This encodes CASSLTGTGEDTQYF.

For the CDR3, the DNA is TGTGCCACCAGCAGAGATCGGGGTCAGCCCCAGCATTTT. It yields the protein CATSRDRGQPQHF. The chain recombines TRBV15 with TRBJ1-5; D not certain. The CDR3 is 13 amino acids. Germline CDR1 LNHNV, CDR2 YYDKDF (reference sequence). V lost 0 bases and J lost 6, with 6 bases in between.

This clone was seen once. This chain joins TRBV18 and TRBJ2-7, with TRBD2 as a possible D gene (8 bases). V lost 3 bases and J 4 bases, leaving 16 bases between the germline ends. The CDR3 extends over 15 amino acids. Germline V lookup: CDR1 KGHSH, CDR2 LQKENI. CDR3 bases: TGTGCCAGCTCACCGACGGGAGGGACAGAGTACGAGCAGTACTTC. It codes for CASSPTGGTEYEQYF.

V and J are TRBV4-3 and TRBJ2-2, with TRBD1 matching 9 bases. CDR3 length: 17 residues. Germline trimming cut 3 bases from V and 6 bases from J; bases unmatched to any gene: 11. Germline lookup yields CDR1 LGHNA and CDR2 YSLEER. This CDR3 is CASSHLAGQGKAGELFF. CDR3 in DNA: TGCGCCAGCAGCCACTTGGCGGGACAGGGAAAGGCCGGGGAGCTGTTTTTT.

The chain couples TRBV7-2 to TRBJ1-1; no reliable D call. Deletions cut 4 bases from V and 1 base from J, with 7 bases between. CDR3 length: 13 residues. Germline lookup yields CDR1 SGHTA and CDR2 FQGNSA. Written as DNA, the CDR3 is TGTGCCAGCAGCTCCCCGGGGAACACTGAAGCTTTCTTT. It yields the protein CASSSPGNTEAFF.